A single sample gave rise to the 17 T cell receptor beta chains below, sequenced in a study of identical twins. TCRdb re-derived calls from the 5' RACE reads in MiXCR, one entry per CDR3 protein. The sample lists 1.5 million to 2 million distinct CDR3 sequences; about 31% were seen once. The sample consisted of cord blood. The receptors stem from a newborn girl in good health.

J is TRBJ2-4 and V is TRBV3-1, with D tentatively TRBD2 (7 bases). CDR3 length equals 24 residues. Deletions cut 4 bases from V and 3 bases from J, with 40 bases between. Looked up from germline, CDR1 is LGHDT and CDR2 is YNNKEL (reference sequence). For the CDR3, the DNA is TGTGCCAGCAGCCGCTCATTCTTAGGGATAACGGGGGGCCCCGTCGCCCTAGGCAAAAACATTCAGTACTTC. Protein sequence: CASSRSFLGITGGPVALGKNIQYF.

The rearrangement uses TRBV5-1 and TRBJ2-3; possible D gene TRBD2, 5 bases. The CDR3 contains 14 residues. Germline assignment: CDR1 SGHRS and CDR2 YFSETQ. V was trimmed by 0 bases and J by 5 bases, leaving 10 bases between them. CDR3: CASSLDPGGDTQYF. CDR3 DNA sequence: TGCGCCAGCAGCTTGGACCCAGGAGGAGATACGCAGTATTTT.

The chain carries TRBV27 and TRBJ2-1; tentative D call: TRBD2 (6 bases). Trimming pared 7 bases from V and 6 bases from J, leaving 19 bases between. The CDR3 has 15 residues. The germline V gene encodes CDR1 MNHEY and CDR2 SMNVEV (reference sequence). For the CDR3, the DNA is TGTGCCAGCATTCCTCGGCTAGCGAATCGCAATGAGCAGTTCTTC. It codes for CASIPRLANRNEQFF.

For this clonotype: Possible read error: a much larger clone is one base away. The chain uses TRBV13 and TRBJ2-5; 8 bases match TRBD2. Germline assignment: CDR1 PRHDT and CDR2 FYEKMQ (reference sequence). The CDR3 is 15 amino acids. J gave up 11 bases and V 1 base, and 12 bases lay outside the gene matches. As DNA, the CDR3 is TGTGCCAGCAGCTTAGAAAGCGGGGGATTCTACGGGCAGTACTTC. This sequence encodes CASSLESGGFYGQYF.

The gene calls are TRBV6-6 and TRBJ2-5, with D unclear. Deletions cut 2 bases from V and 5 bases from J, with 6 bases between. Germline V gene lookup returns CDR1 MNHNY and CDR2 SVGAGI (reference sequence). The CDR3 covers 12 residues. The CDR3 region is CASSYPEETQYF. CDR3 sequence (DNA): TGTGCCAGCAGTTACCCCGAGGAGACCCAGTACTTC.

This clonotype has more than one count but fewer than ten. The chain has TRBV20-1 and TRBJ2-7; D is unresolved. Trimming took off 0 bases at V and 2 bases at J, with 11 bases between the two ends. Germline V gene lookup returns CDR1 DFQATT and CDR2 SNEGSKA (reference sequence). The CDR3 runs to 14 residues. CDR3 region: CSARDPSATYEQYF. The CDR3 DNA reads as TGCAGTGCTAGAGATCCGAGCGCCACCTACGAGCAGTACTTC.

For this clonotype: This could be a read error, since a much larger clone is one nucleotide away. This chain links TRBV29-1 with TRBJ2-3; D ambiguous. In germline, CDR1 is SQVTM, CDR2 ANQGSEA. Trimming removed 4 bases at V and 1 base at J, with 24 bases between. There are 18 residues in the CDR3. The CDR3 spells CSVVPVRVASMGTDTQYF. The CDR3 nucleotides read TGCAGCGTTGTTCCCGTAAGAGTCGCCTCGATGGGCACAGATACGCAGTATTTT.

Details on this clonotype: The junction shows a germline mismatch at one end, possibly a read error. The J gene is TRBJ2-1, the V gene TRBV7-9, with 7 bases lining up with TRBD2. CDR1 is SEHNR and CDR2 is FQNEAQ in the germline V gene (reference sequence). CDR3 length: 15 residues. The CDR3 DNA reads TGTGCCAGCAGTCGCCAAGCGGGGACCTACGATGAGCAGTTCTTC. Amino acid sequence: CASSRQAGTYDEQFF. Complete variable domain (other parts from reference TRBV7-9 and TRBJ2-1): DTGVSQNPRHKITKRGQNVTFRCDPISEHNRLYWYRQTLGQGPEFLTYFQNEAQLEKSRLLSDRFSAERPKGSFSTLEIQRTEQGDSAMYLCASSRQAGTYDEQFFGPGTRLTVL.

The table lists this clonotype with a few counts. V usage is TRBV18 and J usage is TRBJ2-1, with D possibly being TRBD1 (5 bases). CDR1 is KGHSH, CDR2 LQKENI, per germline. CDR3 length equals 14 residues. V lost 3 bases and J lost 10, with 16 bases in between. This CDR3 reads CASSPQTESGEQFF. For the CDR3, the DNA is TGTGCCAGCTCACCCCAGACAGAGTCCGGAGAGCAGTTCTTC.

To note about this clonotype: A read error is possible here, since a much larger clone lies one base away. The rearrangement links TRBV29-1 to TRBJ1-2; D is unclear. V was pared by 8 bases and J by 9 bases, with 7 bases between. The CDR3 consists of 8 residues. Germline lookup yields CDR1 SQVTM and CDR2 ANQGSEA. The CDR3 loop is CSIGSYTF. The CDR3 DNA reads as TGCAGCATTGGGAGCTACACCTTC.

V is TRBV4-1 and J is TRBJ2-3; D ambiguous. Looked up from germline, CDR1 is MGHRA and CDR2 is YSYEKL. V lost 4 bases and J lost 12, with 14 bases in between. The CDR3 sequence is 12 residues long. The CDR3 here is CASSPTLVPQYF. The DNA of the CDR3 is TGCGCCAGCAGCCCTACCCTGGTCCCACAGTATTTT.

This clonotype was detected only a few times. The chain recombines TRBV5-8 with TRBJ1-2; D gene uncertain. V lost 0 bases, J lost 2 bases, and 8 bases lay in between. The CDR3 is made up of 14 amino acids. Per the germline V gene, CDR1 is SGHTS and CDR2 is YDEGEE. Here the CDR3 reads CASSLVVDNYGYTF. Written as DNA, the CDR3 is TGTGCCAGCAGCTTGGTAGTGGACAACTATGGCTACACCTTC.

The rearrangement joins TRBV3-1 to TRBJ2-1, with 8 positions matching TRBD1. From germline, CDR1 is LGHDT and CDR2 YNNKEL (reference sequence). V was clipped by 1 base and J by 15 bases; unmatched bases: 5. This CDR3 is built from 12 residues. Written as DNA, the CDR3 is TGTGCCAGCAGCCAAGGGGTAGACAGGGGGTTCTTC. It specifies CASSQGVDRGFF.

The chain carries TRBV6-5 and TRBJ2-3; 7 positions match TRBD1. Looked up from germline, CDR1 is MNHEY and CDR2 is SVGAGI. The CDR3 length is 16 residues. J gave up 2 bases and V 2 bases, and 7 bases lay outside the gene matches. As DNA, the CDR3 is TGTGCCAGCAGTTACAGGGGGCCCTTCGACACAGATACGCAGTATTTT. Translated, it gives CASSYRGPFDTDTQYF.

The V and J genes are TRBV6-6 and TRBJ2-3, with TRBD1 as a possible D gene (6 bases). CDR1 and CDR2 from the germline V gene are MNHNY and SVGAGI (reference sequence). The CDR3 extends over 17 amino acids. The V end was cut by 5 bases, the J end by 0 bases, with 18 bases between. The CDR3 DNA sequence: TGTGCCAGCAGTACCACCGGGACACGGGGTAGCACAGATACGCAGTATTTT. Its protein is CASSTTGTRGSTDTQYF.

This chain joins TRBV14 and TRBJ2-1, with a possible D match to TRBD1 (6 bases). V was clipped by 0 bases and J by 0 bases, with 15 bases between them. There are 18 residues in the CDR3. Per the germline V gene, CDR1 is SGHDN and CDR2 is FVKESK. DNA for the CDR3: TGTGCCAGCAGCCAAGATAGAGGGGGAGTTCTCTCCTACAATGAGCAGTTCTTC. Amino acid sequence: CASSQDRGGVLSYNEQFF. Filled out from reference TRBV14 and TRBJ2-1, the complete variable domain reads EAGVTQFPSHSVIEKGQTVTLRCDPISGHDNLYWYRRVMGKEIKFLLHFVKESKQDESGMPNNRFLAERTGGTYSTLKVQPAELEDSGVYFCASSQDRGGVLSYNEQFFGPGTRLTVL.

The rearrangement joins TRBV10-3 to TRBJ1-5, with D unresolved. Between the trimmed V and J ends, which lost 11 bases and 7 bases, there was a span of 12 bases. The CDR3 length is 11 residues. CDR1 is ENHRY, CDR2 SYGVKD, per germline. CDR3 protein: CAGEATQPQHF. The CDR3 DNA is TGTGCCGGAGAGGCGACGCAGCCCCAGCATTTT.